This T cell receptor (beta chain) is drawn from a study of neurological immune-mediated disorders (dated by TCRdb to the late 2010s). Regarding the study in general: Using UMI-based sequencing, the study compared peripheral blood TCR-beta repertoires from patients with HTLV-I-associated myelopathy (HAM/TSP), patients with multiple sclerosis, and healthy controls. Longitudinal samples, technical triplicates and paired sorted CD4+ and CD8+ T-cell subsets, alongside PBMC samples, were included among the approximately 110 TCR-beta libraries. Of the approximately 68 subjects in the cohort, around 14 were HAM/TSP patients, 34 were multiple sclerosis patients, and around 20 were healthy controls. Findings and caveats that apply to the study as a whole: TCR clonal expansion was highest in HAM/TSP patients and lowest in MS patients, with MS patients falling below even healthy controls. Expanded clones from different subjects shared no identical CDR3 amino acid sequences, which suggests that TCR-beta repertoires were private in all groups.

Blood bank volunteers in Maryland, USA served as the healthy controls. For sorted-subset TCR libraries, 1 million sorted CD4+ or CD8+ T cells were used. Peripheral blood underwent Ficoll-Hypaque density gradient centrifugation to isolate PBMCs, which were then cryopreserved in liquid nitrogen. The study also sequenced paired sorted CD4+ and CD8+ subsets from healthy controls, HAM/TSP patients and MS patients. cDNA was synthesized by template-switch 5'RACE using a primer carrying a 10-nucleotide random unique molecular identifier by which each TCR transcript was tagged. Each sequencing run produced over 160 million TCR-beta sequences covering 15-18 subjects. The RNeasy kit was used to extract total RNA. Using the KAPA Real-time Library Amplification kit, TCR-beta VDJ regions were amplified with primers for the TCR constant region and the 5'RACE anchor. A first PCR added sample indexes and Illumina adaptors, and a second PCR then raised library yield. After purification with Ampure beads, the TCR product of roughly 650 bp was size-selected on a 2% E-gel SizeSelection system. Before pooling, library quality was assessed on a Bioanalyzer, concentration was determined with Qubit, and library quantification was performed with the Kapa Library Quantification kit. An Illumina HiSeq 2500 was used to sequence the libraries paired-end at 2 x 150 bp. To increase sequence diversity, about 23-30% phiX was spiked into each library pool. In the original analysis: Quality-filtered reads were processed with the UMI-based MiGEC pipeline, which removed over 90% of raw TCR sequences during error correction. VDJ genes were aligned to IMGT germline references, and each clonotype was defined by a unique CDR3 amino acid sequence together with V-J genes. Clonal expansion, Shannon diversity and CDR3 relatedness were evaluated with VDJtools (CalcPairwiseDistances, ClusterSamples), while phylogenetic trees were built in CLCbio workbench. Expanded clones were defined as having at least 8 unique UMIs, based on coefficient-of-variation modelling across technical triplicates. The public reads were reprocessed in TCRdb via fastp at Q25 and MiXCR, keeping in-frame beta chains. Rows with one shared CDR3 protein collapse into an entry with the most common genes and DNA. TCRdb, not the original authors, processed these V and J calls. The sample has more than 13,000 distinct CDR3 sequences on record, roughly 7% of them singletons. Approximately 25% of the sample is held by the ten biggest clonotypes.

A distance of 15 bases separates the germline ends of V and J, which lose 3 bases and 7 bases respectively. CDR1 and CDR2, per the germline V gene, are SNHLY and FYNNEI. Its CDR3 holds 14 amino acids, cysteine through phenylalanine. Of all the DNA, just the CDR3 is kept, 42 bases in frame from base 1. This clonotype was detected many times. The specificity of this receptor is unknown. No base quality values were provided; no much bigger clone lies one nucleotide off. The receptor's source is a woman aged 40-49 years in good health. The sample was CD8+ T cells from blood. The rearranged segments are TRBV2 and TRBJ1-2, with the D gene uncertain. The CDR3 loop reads CASSDGRYTGGYTF. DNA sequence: TGTGCCAGCAGTGATGGTAGATACACCGGTGGCTACACCTTC. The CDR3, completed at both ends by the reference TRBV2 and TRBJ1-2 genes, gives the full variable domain EPEVTQTPSHQVTQMGQEVILRCVPISNHLYFYWYRQILGQKVEFLVSFYNNEISEKSEIFDDQFSVERPDGSNFTLKIRSTKLEDSAMYFCASSDGRYTGGYTFGSGTRLTVV.